This TCR beta chain derives from a study of T cell repertoires in cytomegalovirus infection. This CDR3 region has 16 residues. CDR1 is SGHNT, CDR2 YENEEA, per germline. V lost 4 bases, J lost 0 bases, and 5 bases stayed unmatched. In TCRdb, the reads were re-called with MiXCR into one record per CDR3 protein. This table has roughly 760,000 distinct CDR3 sequences, 35% appearing once. The receptor comes from a human donor in good health (CMV status not recorded). Some clones in this sample may be carry-over from other donors' samples. Sequencing was performed on PBMCs. The V call is TRBV11-3, the J call TRBJ2-1, with 8 bases matching TRBD1. CDR3 nucleotides: TGTGCCAGCAGCTCTCATCAGGGGGCCTCCTACAATGAGCAGTTCTTC. Its translation: CASSSHQGASYNEQFF.